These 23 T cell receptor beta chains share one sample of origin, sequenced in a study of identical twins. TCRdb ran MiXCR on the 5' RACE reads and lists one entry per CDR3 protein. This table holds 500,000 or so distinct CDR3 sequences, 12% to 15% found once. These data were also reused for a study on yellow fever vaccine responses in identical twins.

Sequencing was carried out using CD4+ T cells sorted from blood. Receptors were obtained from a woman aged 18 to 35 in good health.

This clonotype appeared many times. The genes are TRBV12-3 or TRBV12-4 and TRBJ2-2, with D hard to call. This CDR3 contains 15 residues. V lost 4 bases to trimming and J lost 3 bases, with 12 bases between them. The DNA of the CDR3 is TGTGCCAGCAGTTGGTCGGTCCTAGACACCGGGGAGCTGTTTTTT. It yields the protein CASSWSVLDTGELFF.

CDR3 DNA: TGCAGTGCTACCGCGACTAGCGGATACACAGATACGCAGTATTTT. Its protein product is CSATATSGYTDTQYF. The chain is built from TRBV20-1 and TRBJ2-3; 9 bases are a match to TRBD2. The CDR3 is 15 amino acids. CDR1 DFQATT and CDR2 SNEGSKA come from the germline V gene (reference sequence). With 4 bases clipped from V and 2 bases from J, the junction kept 7 bases outside the gene matches.

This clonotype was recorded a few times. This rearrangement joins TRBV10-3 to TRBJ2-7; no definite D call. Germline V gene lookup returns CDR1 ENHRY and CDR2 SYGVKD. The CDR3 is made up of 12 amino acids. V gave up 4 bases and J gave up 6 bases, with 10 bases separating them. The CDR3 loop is CAISGRASEQYF. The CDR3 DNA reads TGTGCCATCAGTGGCCGGGCCTCCGAGCAGTACTTC.

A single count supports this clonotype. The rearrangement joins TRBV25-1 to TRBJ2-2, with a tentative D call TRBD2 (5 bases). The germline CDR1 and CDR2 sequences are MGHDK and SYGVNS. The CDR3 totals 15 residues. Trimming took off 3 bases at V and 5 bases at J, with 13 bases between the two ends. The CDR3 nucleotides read TGTGCCAGCAGTGACCTTAGGACGGGAACCGGGGAGCTGTTTTTT. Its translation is CASSDLRTGTGELFF.

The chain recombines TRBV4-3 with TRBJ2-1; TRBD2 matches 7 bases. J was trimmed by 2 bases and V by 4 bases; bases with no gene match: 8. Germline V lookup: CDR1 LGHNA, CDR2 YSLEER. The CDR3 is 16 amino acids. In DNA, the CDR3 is TGCGCCAGCAGCCGCACGGCGGGAGAGGCCTACAATGAGCAGTTCTTC. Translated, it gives CASSRTAGEAYNEQFF.

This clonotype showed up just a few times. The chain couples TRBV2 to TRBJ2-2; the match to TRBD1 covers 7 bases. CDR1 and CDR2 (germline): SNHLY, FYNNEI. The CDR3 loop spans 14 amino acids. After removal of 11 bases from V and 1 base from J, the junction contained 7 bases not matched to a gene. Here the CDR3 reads CASCRTGNTGELFF. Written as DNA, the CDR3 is TGTGCCTCCTGTCGGACAGGGAACACCGGGGAGCTGTTTTTT.

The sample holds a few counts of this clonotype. The CDR3 nucleotides read TGTGCCAGCTCACCGGGGGCGGAGGAGCAGTTCTTC. Encoded protein: CASSPGAEEQFF. The chain recombines TRBV18 with TRBJ2-1; possible D gene TRBD1, 6 bases. From germline, CDR1 is KGHSH and CDR2 LQKENI. The CDR3 extends over 12 amino acids. The germline V and J ends were trimmed by 3 bases and 10 bases, with 10 bases remaining between them.

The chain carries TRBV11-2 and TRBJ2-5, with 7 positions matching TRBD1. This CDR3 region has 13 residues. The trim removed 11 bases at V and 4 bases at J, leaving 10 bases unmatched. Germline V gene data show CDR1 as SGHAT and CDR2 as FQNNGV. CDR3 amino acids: CASRDSGRETQYF. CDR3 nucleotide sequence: TGTGCCTCCCGGGACAGTGGGCGAGAGACCCAGTACTTC.

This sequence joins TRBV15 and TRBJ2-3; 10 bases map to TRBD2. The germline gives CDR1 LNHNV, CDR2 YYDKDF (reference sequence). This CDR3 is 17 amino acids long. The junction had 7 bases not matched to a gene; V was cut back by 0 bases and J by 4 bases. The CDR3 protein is CATSRDWSGRGSDTQYF. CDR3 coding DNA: TGTGCCACCAGCAGAGATTGGAGCGGGAGGGGGTCAGATACGCAGTATTTT.

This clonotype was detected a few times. The CDR3 DNA reads as TGTGCCAGCAGCGTAACAGGGGTTTTTCCAGATACGCAGTATTTT. This codes for CASSVTGVFPDTQYF. The V gene is TRBV9, the J gene TRBJ2-3, with 7 bases lining up with TRBD1. Germline values: CDR1 SGDLS, CDR2 YYNGEE. Germline trimming cut 1 base from V and 4 bases from J; bases unmatched to any gene: 6. The CDR3 contains 15 residues.

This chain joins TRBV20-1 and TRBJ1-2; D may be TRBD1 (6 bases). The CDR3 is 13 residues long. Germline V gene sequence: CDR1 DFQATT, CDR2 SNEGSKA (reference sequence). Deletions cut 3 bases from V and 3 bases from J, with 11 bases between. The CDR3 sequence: CSASTGGDYGYTF. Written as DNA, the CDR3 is TGCAGTGCTAGTACCGGGGGCGACTATGGCTACACCTTC.

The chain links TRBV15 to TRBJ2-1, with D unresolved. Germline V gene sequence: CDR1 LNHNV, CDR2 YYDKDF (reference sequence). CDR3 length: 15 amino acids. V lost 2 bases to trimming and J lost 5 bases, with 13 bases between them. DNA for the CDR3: TGTGCCACCAGCAGACCAGGTATCCTCGACAATGAGCAGTTCTTC. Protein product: CATSRPGILDNEQFF.

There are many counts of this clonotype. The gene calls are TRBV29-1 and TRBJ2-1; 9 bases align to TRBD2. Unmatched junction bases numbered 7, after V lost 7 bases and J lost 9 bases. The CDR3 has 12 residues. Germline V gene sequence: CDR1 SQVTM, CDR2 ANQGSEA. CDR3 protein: CSAIAGVGEQFF. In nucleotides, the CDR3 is TGCAGCGCAATAGCGGGAGTAGGTGAGCAGTTCTTC.

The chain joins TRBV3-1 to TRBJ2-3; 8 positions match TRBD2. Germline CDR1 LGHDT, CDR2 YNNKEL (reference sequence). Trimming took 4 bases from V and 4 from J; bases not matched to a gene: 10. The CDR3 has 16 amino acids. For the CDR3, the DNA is TGTGCCAGCAGCCCCTATCCCGGGAGGGCGGCAGATACGCAGTATTTT. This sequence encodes CASSPYPGRAADTQYF.

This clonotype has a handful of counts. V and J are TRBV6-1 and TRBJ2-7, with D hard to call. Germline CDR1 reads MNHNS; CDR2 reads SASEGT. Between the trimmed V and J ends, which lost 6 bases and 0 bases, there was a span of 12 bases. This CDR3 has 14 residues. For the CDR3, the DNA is TGTGCCAGCAGGGTAAAAGGAGCCTCCTACGAGCAGTACTTC. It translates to CASRVKGASYEQYF.

This CDR3 reads CSVAGDTEAFF. The CDR3 bases are TGCAGCGTTGCAGGGGATACTGAAGCTTTCTTT. The V and J genes are TRBV29-1 and TRBJ1-1, with D tentatively TRBD1 (6 bases). CDR3 size: 11 residues. The V end lost 4 bases, the J end lost 5 bases, and 8 bases lay between the germline ends. Germline loops: CDR1 SQVTM, CDR2 ANQGSEA.

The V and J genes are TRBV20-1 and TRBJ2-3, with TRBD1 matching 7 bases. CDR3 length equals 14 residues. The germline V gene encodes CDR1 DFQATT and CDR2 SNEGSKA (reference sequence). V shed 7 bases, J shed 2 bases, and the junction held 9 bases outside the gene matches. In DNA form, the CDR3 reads TGCAGTGTTCGACCGGGACAGATCACAGATACGCAGTATTTT. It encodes CSVRPGQITDTQYF.

CDR3 in amino acids: CASRRGFEGYTF. The CDR3 coding sequence is TGTGCCAGCAGACGCGGATTTGAGGGCTACACCTTC. The genes are TRBV27 and TRBJ1-2; D is ambiguous. Germline CDR1 reads MNHEY; CDR2 reads SMNVEV (reference sequence). The CDR3 is 12 amino acids. Trimming removed 6 bases at V and 8 bases at J, with 13 bases between.

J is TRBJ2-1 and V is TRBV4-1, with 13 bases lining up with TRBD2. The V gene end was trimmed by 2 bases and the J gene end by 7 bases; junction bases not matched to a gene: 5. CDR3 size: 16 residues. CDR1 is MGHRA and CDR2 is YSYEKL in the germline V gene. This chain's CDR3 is CASSQTGLAGVNEQFF. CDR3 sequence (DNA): TGCGCCAGCAGCCAAACAGGACTAGCGGGAGTGAATGAGCAGTTCTTC.

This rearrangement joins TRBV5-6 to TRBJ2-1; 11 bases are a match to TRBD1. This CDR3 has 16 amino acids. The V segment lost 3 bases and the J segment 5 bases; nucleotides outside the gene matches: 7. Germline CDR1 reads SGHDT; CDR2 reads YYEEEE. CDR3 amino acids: CASSWLGQGGDNEQFF. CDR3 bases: TGTGCCAGCAGCTGGCTGGGACAGGGGGGAGACAATGAGCAGTTCTTC.

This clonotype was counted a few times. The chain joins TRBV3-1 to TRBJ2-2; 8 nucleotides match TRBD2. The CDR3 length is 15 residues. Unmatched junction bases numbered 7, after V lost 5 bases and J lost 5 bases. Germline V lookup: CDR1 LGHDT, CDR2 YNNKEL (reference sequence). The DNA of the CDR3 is TGTGCCAGCAGCGCCAGGACTAGCATTACCGGGGAGCTGTTTTTT. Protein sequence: CASSARTSITGELFF.

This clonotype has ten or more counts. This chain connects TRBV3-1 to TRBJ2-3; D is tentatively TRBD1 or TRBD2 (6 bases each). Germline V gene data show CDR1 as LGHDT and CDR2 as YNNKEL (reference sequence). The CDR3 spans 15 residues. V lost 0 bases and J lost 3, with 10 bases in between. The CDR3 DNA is TGTGCCAGCAGCCAAGATGGGGGGCTAACAGATACGCAGTATTTT. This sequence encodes CASSQDGGLTDTQYF.

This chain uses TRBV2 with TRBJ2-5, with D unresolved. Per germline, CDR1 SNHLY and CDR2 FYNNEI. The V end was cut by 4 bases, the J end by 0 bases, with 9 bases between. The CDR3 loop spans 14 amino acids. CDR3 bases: TGTGCCAGCAGTGTTGACGGATACCAAGAGACCCAGTACTTC. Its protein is CASSVDGYQETQYF.